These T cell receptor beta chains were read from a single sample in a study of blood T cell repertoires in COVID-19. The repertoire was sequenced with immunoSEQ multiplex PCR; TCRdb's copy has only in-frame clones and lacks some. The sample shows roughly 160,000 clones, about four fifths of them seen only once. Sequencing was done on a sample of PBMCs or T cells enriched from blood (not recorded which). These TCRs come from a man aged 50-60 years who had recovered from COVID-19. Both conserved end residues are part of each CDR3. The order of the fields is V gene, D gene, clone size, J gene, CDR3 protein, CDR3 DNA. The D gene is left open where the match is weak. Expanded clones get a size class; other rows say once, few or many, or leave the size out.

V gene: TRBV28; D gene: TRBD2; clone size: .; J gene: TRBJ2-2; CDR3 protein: CASSSLGLAKNTGELFF; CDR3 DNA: TGTGCCAGCAGTTCCCTAGGACTAGCGAAGAACACCGGGGAGCTGTTTTTT
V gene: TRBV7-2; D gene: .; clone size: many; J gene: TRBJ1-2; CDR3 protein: CASSLRPGDGYTF; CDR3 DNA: TGTGCCAGCAGCTTACGGCCAGGGGATGGCTACACCTTC
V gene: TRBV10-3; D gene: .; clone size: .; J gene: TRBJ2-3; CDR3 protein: CAIMERAADTQYF; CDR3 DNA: TGTGCCATCATGGAAAGAGCGGCAGATACGCAGTATTTT
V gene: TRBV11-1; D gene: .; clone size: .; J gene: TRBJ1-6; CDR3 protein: CASSLRGYLSPLHF; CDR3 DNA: TGTGCCAGCAGCTTAAGGGGGTATCTTTCACCCCTCCACTTT
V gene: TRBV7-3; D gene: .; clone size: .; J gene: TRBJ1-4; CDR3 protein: CASSLTGGRGEKLFF; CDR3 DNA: TGTGCCAGCAGCCTTACAGGAGGGAGGGGTGAAAAACTGTTTTTT
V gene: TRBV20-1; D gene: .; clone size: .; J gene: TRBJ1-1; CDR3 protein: CSAREAFF; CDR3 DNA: TGCAGTGCGAGGGAAGCTTTCTTT
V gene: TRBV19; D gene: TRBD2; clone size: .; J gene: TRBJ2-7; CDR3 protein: CASSARASGVNYEQYF; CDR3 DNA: TGTGCCAGTAGTGCACGGGCTAGCGGGGTAAACTACGAGCAGTACTTC
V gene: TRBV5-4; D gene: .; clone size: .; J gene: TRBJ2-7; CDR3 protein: CASGAQERVGYEQYF; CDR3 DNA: TGTGCCAGCGGGGCCCAGGAGAGAGTGGGTTACGAGCAGTACTTC
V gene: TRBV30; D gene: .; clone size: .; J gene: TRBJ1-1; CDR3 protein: CAWLSTGNTEAFF; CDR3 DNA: TGTGCCTGGCTCTCAACAGGGAACACTGAAGCTTTCTTT
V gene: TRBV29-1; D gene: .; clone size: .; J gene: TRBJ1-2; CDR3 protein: CSVEIRGYGYTF; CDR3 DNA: TGCAGCGTTGAGATTAGGGGATATGGCTACACCTTC
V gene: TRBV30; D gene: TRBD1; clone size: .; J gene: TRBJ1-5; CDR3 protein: CAWSGQGYRNQPQHF; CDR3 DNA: TGTGCCTGGAGTGGACAGGGGTATCGCAATCAGCCCCAGCATTTT
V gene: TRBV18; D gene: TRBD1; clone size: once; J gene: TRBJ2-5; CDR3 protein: CASSPTGISQETQYF; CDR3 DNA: TGTGCCAGCTCGCCGACAGGGATCTCCCAAGAGACCCAGTACTTC
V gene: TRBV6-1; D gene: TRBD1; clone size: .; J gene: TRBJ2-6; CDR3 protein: CASSEERPGGVSGANVLTF; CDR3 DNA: TGTGCCAGCAGTGAAGAGCGTCCAGGGGGCGTCTCTGGGGCCAACGTCCTGACTTTC
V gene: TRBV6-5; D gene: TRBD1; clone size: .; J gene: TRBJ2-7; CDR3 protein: CASGRGRYEQYF; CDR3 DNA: TGTGCCAGCGGAAGGGGGCGATACGAGCAGTACTTC
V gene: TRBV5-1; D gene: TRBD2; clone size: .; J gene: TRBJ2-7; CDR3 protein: CASSFGAGVGYEQYF; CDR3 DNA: TGCGCCAGCAGCTTTGGAGCGGGGGTGGGTTACGAGCAGTACTTC
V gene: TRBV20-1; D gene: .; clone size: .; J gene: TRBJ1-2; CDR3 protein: CSATEQYGYTF; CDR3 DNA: TGCAGTGCTACGGAACAGTATGGCTACACCTTC